This T cell receptor beta chain stems from a study of regulatory and conventional T cells in RAG deficiency. General observations from the study: These Omenn syndrome Treg sorts may hold peripherally activated cells instead. Omenn patients showed >75% Treg-Tconv overlap and shorter CDR3 lengths.

The assay was immunoSEQ multiplex PCR, and TCRdb's table has in-frame clones only and misses some. Of 8,500 or so clones listed, approximately 80% are singletons. The length of the CDR3 is 11 residues. V gave up 6 bases and J gave up 5 bases, with 7 bases separating them. Germline CDR1 and CDR2: PRHDT and FYEKMQ (reference sequence). The count of this clone is one. Its antigen is not known. This sample also belongs to another study, concerning regulatory T cells. In that study: Amplification used 52 TRBV primers and 13 TRBJ primers. In patients, unique TRB V-J pairs were restricted and V/J usage skewed, especially in Tregs.

The sample taken for sequencing was CD8+ T cells sorted from blood. The chain uses TRBV13 and TRBJ1-1; weak D call: TRBD1 (5 bases). The source is a human donor in good health. DNA of the CDR3: TGTGCCAGCAGAGGGGTAACTGAAGCTTTCTTT. Encoded protein: CASRGVTEAFF.